The rows below give T cell receptor beta chains drawn from one sample of a study of T cell responses to AZD1222 COVID-19 vaccine. Clones were sequenced by immunoSEQ multiplex PCR, and TCRdb holds only the in-frame ones, with some missing. This table has about 150,000 clones, around 93% appearing once. The specimen was peripheral blood, collected on day 0 of AZD1222 vaccination. All receptors come from an adult in good health. The CDR3 runs from the conserved cysteine through the conserved F or W. The D gene is left open where the match is weak. Part of the rows lack a size; the others show once, few, many or a class for expanded clones.

j_call: TRBJ2-7; v_call: TRBV6-5; d_call: TRBD1; clone_size: .; cdr3_aa: CAITDRDYYEQYF; cdr3_nt: TGTGCCATAACGGACAGGGATTACTACGAGCAGTACTTC
j_call: TRBJ2-7; v_call: TRBV11-2; d_call: .; clone_size: .; cdr3_aa: CASSRHTGTDEQYF; cdr3_nt: TGTGCCAGCAGCCGCCATACCGGAACGGACGAGCAGTACTTC
j_call: TRBJ2-1; v_call: TRBV4-2; d_call: TRBD1; clone_size: many; cdr3_aa: CASSQGDRDNEQFF; cdr3_nt: TGTGCCAGCAGCCAAGGGGACAGGGACAATGAGCAGTTCTTC
j_call: TRBJ1-1; v_call: TRBV14; d_call: .; clone_size: .; cdr3_aa: CASSHENLNTEAFF; cdr3_nt: TGTGCCAGCAGCCACGAAAACCTGAACACTGAAGCTTTCTTT
j_call: TRBJ1-6; v_call: TRBV30; d_call: TRBD1; clone_size: .; cdr3_aa: CAWDRVSDSPLHF; cdr3_nt: TGTGCCTGGGACAGGGTCTCGGACTCACCCCTCCACTTT
j_call: TRBJ1-1; v_call: TRBV27; d_call: .; clone_size: .; cdr3_aa: CASSLAGSNTEAFF; cdr3_nt: TGTGCCAGCAGTTTGGCGGGGTCGAACACTGAAGCTTTCTTT
j_call: TRBJ1-4; v_call: TRBV6-5; d_call: .; clone_size: .; cdr3_aa: CASRRLNGHEKLFF; cdr3_nt: TGTGCCAGCAGGAGACTAAACGGGCATGAAAAACTGTTTTTT
j_call: TRBJ1-1; v_call: TRBV3-1/TRBV3-2; d_call: .; clone_size: .; cdr3_aa: CASSQVLLRRAGTEAFF; cdr3_nt: TGTGCCAGCAGCCAAGTTCTCCTCCGCAGGGCCGGCACTGAAGCTTTCTTT
j_call: TRBJ2-2; v_call: TRBV28; d_call: .; clone_size: .; cdr3_aa: CASSSIRTANTGELFF; cdr3_nt: TGTGCCAGCAGTTCCATACGAACAGCGAACACCGGGGAGCTGTTTTTT
j_call: TRBJ2-7; v_call: TRBV5-1; d_call: TRBD1; clone_size: few; cdr3_aa: CASSSGTGYEQYF; cdr3_nt: TGCGCCAGCAGCTCCGGGACAGGGTACGAGCAGTACTTC
j_call: TRBJ1-2; v_call: TRBV25-1; d_call: TRBD1; clone_size: .; cdr3_aa: CASSEFHTGGSGYGYTF; cdr3_nt: TGTGCCAGCAGTGAATTCCACACAGGGGGTTCCGGCTATGGCTACACCTTC
j_call: TRBJ2-7; v_call: TRBV5-8; d_call: .; clone_size: .; cdr3_aa: CASSLTIGGSYEQYF; cdr3_nt: TGTGCCAGCAGCTTGACGATTGGCGGGTCCTACGAGCAGTACTTC
j_call: TRBJ1-1; v_call: TRBV3-1/TRBV3-2; d_call: TRBD1; clone_size: .; cdr3_aa: CASSQGTGRAFF; cdr3_nt: TGTGCCAGCAGCCAAGGGACAGGACGGGCTTTCTTT
j_call: TRBJ2-3; v_call: TRBV5-1; d_call: .; clone_size: few; cdr3_aa: CASSQQGGGADTQYF; cdr3_nt: TGCGCCAGCAGCCAGCAGGGTGGGGGCGCAGATACGCAGTATTTT
j_call: TRBJ1-6; v_call: TRBV9; d_call: .; clone_size: .; cdr3_aa: CASSVEGAASPLHF; cdr3_nt: TGTGCCAGCAGCGTCGAAGGGGCGGCTTCACCCCTCCACTTT
j_call: TRBJ2-7; v_call: TRBV14; d_call: TRBD2; clone_size: .; cdr3_aa: CASSLIAGVDEQYF; cdr3_nt: TGTGCCAGCAGTCTAATAGCGGGGGTCGACGAGCAGTACTTC
j_call: TRBJ1-5; v_call: TRBV7-2; d_call: .; clone_size: .; cdr3_aa: CASSPVRNQPQHF; cdr3_nt: TGTGCCAGCAGCCCTGTGAGGAATCAGCCCCAGCATTTT